Listed here are 5 T cell receptor beta chains from one sample, sequenced in a study of OX40 agonist ivuxolimab in advanced cancers. Sequencing used immunoSEQ multiplex PCR; TCRdb keeps in-frame clones, though not all of them. The sample has roughly 28,000 clones; more than 60% are singletons. Sequencing used CD4+ or CD8+ T cells sorted from blood, obtained in a trial of the OX40 agonist ivuxolimab. Receptors were obtained from an adult with an advanced solid tumor such as melanoma, head and neck, liver or kidney cancer.

V is TRBV4-1 and J is TRBJ1-2; weak D call: TRBD1 (6 bases). The CDR3 runs to 15 residues. Per germline, CDR1 MGHRA and CDR2 YSYEKL. The V gene lost 0 bases and the J gene lost 7 bases, with 15 bases spanning the gap. CDR3 sequence (DNA): TGCGCCAGCAGCCAAGAAGGGAGATCAGGGGCTGGCTACACCTTC. Residues: CASSQEGRSGAGYTF.

V usage is TRBV27 and J usage is TRBJ2-1; 11 nucleotides match TRBD2. Germline V gene sequence: CDR1 MNHEY, CDR2 SMNVEV (reference sequence). CDR3 length: 16 residues. J lost 4 bases, V lost 7 bases, and 9 bases had no gene match. DNA of the CDR3: TGTGCCAGCATCCCCGTTGGGACTAGCGGATACAATGAGCAGTTCTTC. This encodes CASIPVGTSGYNEQFF.

This clone was observed once. The J gene is TRBJ2-3, the V gene TRBV9; 8 positions agree with TRBD2. Germline loops: CDR1 SGDLS, CDR2 YYNGEE. J lost 4 bases, V lost 3 bases, and 13 bases had no gene match. The CDR3 has 17 amino acids. The CDR3 nucleotides read TGTGCCAGCAGCGACCGATACAACGGGGGGGCCTCAGATACGCAGTATTTT. This sequence encodes CASSDRYNGGASDTQYF. The complete variable domain, with remaining parts taken from reference TRBV9 and TRBJ2-3, reads DSGVTQTPKHLITATGQRVTLRCSPRSGDLSVYWYQQSLDQGLQFLIQYYNGEERAKGNILERFSAQQFPDLHSELNLSSLELGDSALYFCASSDRYNGGASDTQYFGPGTRLTVL.

In this sample, this clone turned up once. The chain combines TRBV23-1 with TRBJ1-4; D is ambiguous. TRBV23-1 is given ORF status, its function remaining uncertain. Deletions cut 2 bases from V and 4 bases from J, with 11 bases between. This CDR3 region has 15 residues. DNA of the CDR3: TGCGCCAGCAGTCAAGACACTCAGAATAATGAAAAACTGTTTTTT. Encoded protein: CASSQDTQNNEKLFF.

About this clone: The junction departs from the called germline gene at one end, perhaps through a read error. The V call is TRBV7-7, the J call TRBJ2-5, with D possibly TRBD2 on 6 matching bases. The CDR3 is 14 amino acids. The V gene's germline CDR1 is SSHAT and CDR2 FNYEAQ (reference sequence). This CDR3 is CASSQKGGTETQYF. In nucleotides, the CDR3 is TGTGCTAGCAGCCAAAAAGGAGGGACCGAGACCCAGTACTTC.